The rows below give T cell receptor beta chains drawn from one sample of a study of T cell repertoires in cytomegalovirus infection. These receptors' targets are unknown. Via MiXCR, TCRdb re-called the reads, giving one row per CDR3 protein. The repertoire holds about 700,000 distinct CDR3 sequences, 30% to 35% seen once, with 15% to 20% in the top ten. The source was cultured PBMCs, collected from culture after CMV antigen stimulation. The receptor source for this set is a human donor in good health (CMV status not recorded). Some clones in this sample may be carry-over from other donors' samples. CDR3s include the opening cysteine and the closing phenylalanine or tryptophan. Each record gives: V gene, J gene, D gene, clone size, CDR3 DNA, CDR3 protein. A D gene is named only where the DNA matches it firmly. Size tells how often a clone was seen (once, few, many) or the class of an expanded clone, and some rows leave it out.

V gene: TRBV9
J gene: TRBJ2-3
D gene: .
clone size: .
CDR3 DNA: TGTGCCAGCAGCGTAGGCGGGGAGGTGGATACGCAGTATTTT
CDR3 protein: CASSVGGEVDTQYF

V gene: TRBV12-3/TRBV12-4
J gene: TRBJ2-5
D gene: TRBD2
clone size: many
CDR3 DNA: TGTGCCAGCAGCCGACTTAGCGGGGGGGCATCAATAGAGACCCAGTACTTC
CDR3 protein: CASSRLSGGASIETQYF

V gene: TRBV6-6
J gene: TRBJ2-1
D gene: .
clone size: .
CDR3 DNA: TGTGCCAGCAGAGGAGGGATCCTAGGGAATTACAATGAGCAGTTCTTC
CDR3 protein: CASRGGILGNYNEQFF

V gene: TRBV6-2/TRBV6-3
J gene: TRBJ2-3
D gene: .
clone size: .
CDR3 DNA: TGTGCCAGCTCAGACGTAGGTCGGTCTGCCACAGATACGCAGTATTTT
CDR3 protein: CASSDVGRSATDTQYF

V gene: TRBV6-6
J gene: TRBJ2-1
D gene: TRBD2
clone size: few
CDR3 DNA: TGTGCCAGCAGGTCGGGACCGGGACTAGATTACTACAATGAGCAGTTCTTC
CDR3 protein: CASRSGPGLDYYNEQFF

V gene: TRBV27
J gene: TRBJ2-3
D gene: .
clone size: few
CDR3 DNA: TGTGCCAGCAGTCCTTCCCCCTTTTACACAGATACGCAGTATTTT
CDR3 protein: CASSPSPFYTDTQYF

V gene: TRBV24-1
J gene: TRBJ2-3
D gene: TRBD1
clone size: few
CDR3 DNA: TGTGCCACCAACCGACAGGGTGCAGATACGCAGTATTTT
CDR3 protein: CATNRQGADTQYF

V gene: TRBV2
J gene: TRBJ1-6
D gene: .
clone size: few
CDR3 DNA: TGTGCCAGCAGGGATAACAGGGATTCACCCCTCCACTTT
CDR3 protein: CASRDNRDSPLHF

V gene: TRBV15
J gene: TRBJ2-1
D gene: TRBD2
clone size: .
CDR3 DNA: TGTGCCACCAGCAGCGCCCTAGGGACTAGCGGGAGGTTTGAGCAGTTCTTC
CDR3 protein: CATSSALGTSGRFEQFF

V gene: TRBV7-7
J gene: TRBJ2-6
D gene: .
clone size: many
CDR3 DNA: TGTGCCAGCAGCTTAGGGAGGGGGCCGGTTTCTGGGGCCAACGTCCTGACTTTC
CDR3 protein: CASSLGRGPVSGANVLTF

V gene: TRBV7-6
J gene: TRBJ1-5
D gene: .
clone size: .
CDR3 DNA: TGTGCCAGCAGCTTTAGTGGGTTTCAGCCCCAGCATTTT
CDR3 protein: CASSFSGFQPQHF

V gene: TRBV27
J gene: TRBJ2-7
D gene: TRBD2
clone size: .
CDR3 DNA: TGTGCCAGCAGGCCGCTACTGGGGGGGACCTACGAGCAGTACTTC
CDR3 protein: CASRPLLGGTYEQYF

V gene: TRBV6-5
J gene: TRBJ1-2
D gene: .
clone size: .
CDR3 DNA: TGTGCCAGCAGTTACATAAAGGGAGACTATGGCTACACCTTC
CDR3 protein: CASSYIKGDYGYTF

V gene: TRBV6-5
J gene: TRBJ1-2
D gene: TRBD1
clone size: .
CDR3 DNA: TGTGCCAGCAGTGGTATCAGGGGGCAGGGCTATGGCTACACCTTC
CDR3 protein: CASSGIRGQGYGYTF

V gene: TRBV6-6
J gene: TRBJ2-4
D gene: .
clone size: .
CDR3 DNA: TGTGCCAGCAGGGAGCCCCCCAACCCGATTCAGTACTTC
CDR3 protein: CASREPPNPIQYF

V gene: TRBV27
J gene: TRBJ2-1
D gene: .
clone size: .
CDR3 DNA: TGTGCCAGCAGTGCTTTTGGGGCCACCTACAATGAGCAGTTCTTC
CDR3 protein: CASSAFGATYNEQFF

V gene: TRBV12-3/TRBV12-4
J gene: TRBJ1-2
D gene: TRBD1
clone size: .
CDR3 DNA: TGTGCCAGCAGTTTAGTATGGACAGGGCAGGGCTACACCTTC
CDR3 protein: CASSLVWTGQGYTF

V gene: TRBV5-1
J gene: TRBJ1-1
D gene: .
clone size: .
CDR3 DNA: TGCGCCAGCAACCGGGGGGCTTTAAACACTGAAGCTTTCTTT
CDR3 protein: CASNRGALNTEAFF

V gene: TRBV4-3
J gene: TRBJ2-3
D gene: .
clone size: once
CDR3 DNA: TGCGCCAGCAGCCAGGGGGGGGCCCTCACCCAGGATACGCAGTATTTT
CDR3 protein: CASSQGGALTQDTQYF

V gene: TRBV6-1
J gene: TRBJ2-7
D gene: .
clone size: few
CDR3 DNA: TGTGCCAGCAGTGAACTGTCAGTGTCCTACGAGCAGTACTTC
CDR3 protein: CASSELSVSYEQYF